Listed below are T cell receptor beta chains from one sample, sequenced in a study of blood T cell repertoires in COVID-19. The assay was immunoSEQ multiplex PCR, and TCRdb's table has in-frame clones only and misses some. The sample lists 71,000 or so clones, 87% occurring once. Input material: peripheral blood. The receptors were gathered from a middle-aged man with active COVID-19. Both conserved end residues are part of each CDR3. The D gene is left open where the match is weak. Clone size is given for some rows only: seen once, a few or many times, or a class if the clone is expanded.

V gene: TRBV5-6; clone size: -; J gene: TRBJ1-1; D gene: -; CDR3 DNA: TGTGCCAGCAGCTCCTTGGGACAGAACACTGAAGCTTTCTTT; CDR3 protein: CASSSLGQNTEAFF
V gene: TRBV30; clone size: -; J gene: TRBJ2-7; D gene: TRBD1; CDR3 DNA: TGTGCCTGGGTAAAACAGGGGGCGCTCTACGAGCAGTACTTC; CDR3 protein: CAWVKQGALYEQYF
V gene: TRBV3-1/TRBV3-2; clone size: -; J gene: TRBJ2-1; D gene: TRBD2; CDR3 DNA: TGTGCCAGCAGGCCGATCGGTAGCGGGAGTCATGAGCAGTTCTTC; CDR3 protein: CASRPIGSGSHEQFF
V gene: TRBV7-9; clone size: few; J gene: TRBJ2-7; D gene: -; CDR3 DNA: TGTGCCAGCAGCTTACCGCCACGAGACGAGCAGTACTTC; CDR3 protein: CASSLPPRDEQYF
V gene: TRBV5-1; clone size: once; J gene: TRBJ1-2; D gene: -; CDR3 DNA: TGCGCCAGCAGCTTAGGACAGTCGCCGGGGGGCTACACCTTC; CDR3 protein: CASSLGQSPGGYTF
V gene: TRBV6-6; clone size: once; J gene: TRBJ2-2; D gene: TRBD1; CDR3 DNA: TGTGCCAGCAGCCGTACAGGGGGCGCAAACACCGGGGAGCTGTTTTTT; CDR3 protein: CASSRTGGANTGELFF
V gene: TRBV28; clone size: few; J gene: TRBJ2-7; D gene: -; CDR3 DNA: TGTGCCAGCAGTTTATCGATCGCGGGATCTCGGGCCTACGAGCAGTACTTC; CDR3 protein: CASSLSIAGSRAYEQYF
V gene: TRBV6-5; clone size: -; J gene: TRBJ2-3; D gene: TRBD2; CDR3 DNA: TGTGCCAGCAGTTACTCCCGGGGGGAAGATACGCAGTATTTT; CDR3 protein: CASSYSRGEDTQYF
V gene: TRBV7-9; clone size: -; J gene: TRBJ2-5; D gene: TRBD2; CDR3 DNA: TGTGCCAGCAGCGTTAGCGGGGGCGATGAGACCCAGTACTTC; CDR3 protein: CASSVSGGDETQYF
V gene: TRBV6-2/TRBV6-3; clone size: -; J gene: TRBJ1-1; D gene: TRBD1; CDR3 DNA: TGTGCCAGCAGTACGTCCTGGACAGGGGACATGAACACTGAAGCTTTCTTT; CDR3 protein: CASSTSWTGDMNTEAFF
V gene: TRBV9; clone size: -; J gene: TRBJ2-7; D gene: TRBD2; CDR3 DNA: TGTGCCAGCAGCGGCGGGGGGGCCAAACCCTACGAGCAGTACTTC; CDR3 protein: CASSGGGAKPYEQYF
V gene: TRBV5-6; clone size: once; J gene: TRBJ1-5; D gene: -; CDR3 DNA: TGTGCCAGCAGCTTGGTATTTAGCAATCAGCCCCAGCATTTT; CDR3 protein: CASSLVFSNQPQHF
V gene: TRBV9; clone size: -; J gene: TRBJ2-3; D gene: TRBD1; CDR3 DNA: TGTGCCAGCACCGCTCGGACAGGGGGTACAGATACGCAGTATTTT; CDR3 protein: CASTARTGGTDTQYF
V gene: TRBV9; clone size: -; J gene: TRBJ2-5; D gene: -; CDR3 DNA: TGTGCCAGCAGCCCGGGATGGGTGCAAGAGACCCAGTACTTC; CDR3 protein: CASSPGWVQETQYF
V gene: TRBV7-2; clone size: -; J gene: TRBJ2-3; D gene: TRBD2; CDR3 DNA: TGTGCCAGCAGCTTGGGACTAGCGGGACGTAGGACAGATACGCAGTATTTT; CDR3 protein: CASSLGLAGRRTDTQYF
V gene: TRBV28; clone size: few; J gene: TRBJ2-7; D gene: TRBD2; CDR3 DNA: TGTGCCAGCCGAGCTAGCGGGGGTTACGAGCAGTACTTC; CDR3 protein: CASRASGGYEQYF
V gene: TRBV2; clone size: -; J gene: TRBJ1-6; D gene: -; CDR3 DNA: TGTGCCAGCAGTGATGGTGGGGGGAGGAATTCACCCCTCCACTTT; CDR3 protein: CASSDGGGRNSPLHF
V gene: TRBV5-8; clone size: -; J gene: TRBJ1-2; D gene: -; CDR3 DNA: TGTGCCAGCAGCTTGTTGCAGGGCGACTTCTATGGCTACACCTTC; CDR3 protein: CASSLLQGDFYGYTF